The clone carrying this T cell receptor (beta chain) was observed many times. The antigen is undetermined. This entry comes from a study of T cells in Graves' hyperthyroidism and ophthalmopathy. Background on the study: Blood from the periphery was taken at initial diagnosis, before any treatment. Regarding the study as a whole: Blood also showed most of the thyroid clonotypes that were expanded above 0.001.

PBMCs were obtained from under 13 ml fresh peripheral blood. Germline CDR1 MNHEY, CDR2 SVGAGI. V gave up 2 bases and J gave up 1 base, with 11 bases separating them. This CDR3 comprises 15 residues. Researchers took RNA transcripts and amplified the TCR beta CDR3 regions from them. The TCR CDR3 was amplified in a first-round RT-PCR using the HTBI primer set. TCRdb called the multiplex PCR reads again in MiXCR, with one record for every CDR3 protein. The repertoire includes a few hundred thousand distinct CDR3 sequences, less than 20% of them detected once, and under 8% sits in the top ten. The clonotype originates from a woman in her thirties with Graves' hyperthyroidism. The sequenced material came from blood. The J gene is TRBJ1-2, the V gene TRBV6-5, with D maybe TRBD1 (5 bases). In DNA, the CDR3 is TGTGCCAGCAGTTACGGGGGTGGGGGTAACTATGGCTACACCTTC. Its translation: CASSYGGGGNYGYTF.